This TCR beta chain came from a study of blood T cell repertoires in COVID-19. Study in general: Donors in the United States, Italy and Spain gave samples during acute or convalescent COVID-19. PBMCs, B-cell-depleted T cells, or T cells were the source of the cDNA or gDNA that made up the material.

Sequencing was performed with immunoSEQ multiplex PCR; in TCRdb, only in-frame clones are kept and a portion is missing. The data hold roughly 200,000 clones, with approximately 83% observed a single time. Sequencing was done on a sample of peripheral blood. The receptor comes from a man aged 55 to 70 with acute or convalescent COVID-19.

CDR3 sequence: CASSVDPGGGELFF. CDR3 DNA: TGTGCCAGCAGCGTGGACCCGGGGGGCGGGGAGCTGTTTTTT. V gene TRBV9 combines with J gene TRBJ2-2; TRBD2 matches 7 bases. The J segment lost 7 bases and the V segment lost 2 bases, leaving 5 bases of the junction unmatched. The CDR3 has 14 residues. Germline CDR1 and CDR2: SGDLS and YYNGEE.